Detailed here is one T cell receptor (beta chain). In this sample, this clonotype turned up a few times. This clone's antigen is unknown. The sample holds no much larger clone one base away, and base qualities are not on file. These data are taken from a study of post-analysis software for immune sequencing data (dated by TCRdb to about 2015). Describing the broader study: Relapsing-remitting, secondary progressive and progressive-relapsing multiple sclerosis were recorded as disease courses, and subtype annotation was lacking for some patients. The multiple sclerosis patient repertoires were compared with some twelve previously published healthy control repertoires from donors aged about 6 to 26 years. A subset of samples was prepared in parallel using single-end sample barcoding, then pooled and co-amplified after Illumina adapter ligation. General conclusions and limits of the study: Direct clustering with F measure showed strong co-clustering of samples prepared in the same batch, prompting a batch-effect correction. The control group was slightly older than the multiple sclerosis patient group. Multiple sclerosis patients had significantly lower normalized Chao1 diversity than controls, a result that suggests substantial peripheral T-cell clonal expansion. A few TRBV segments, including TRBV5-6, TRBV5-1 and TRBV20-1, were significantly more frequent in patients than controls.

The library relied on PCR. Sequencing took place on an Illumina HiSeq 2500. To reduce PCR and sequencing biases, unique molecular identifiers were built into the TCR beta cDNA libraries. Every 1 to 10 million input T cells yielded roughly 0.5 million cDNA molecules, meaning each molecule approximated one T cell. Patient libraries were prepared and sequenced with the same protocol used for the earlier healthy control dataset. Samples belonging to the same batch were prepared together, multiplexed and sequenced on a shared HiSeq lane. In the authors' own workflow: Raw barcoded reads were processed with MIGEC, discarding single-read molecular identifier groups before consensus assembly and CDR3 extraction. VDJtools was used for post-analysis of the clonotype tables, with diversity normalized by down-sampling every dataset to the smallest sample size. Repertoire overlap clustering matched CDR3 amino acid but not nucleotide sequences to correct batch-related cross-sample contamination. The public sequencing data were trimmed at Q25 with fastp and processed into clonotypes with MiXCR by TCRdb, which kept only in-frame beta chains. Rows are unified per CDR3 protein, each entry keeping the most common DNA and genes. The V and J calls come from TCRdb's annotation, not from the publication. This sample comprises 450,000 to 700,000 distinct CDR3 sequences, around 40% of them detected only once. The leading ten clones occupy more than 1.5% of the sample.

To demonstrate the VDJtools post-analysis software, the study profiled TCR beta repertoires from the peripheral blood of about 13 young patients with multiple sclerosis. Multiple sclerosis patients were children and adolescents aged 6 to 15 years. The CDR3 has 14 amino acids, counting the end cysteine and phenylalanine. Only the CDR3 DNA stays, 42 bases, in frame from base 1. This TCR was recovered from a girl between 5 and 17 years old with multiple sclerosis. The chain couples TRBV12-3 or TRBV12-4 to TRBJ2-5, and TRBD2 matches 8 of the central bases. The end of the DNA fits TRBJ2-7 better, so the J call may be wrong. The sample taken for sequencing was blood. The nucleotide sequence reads TGTGCCAGCAGCAGGACTAGCCTATCCTACGAGCAGTACTTC. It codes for CASSRTSLSYEQYF.